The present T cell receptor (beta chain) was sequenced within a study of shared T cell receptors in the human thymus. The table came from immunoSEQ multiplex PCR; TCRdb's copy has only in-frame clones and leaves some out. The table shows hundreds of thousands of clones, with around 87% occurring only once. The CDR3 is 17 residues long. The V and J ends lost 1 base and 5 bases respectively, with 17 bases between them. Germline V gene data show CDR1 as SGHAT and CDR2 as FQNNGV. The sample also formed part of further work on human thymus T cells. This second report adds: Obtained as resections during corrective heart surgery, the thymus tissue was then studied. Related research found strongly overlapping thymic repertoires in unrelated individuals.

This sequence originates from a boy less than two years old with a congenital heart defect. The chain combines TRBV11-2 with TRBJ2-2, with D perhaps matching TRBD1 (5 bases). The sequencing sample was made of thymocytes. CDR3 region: CASSLGCRVPYTGELFF. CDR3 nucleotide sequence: TGTGCCAGCAGCTTAGGGTGCAGGGTTCCGTATACCGGGGAGCTGTTTTTT.